Listed below are T cell receptor beta chains from one sample, sequenced in a study of OX40 agonist ivuxolimab in advanced cancers. The data were produced by immunoSEQ multiplex PCR, yet TCRdb's version contains in-frame clones alone and is incomplete. The table has about 64,000 clones, more than 85% seen once. The sequenced sample was CD4+ or CD8+ T cells sorted from blood, obtained in a trial of the OX40 agonist ivuxolimab. The receptors come from an adult with an advanced solid tumor such as melanoma, head and neck, liver or kidney cancer. CDR3s include the opening cysteine and the closing phenylalanine or tryptophan. D genes are given only for firm matches. Part of the rows lack a size; the others show once, few, many or a class for expanded clones.

d_call j_call cdr3_length clone_size v_call cdr3_nt cdr3_aa
TRBD1 TRBJ2-7 12 once TRBV30 TGTGCCTGGAGTGTACAGGGGTACGAGCAGTACTTC CAWSVQGYEQYF
. TRBJ1-1 13 few TRBV6-1 TGTGCCAGCAGTCTCCGACATCTCACTGAAGCTTTCTTT CASSLRHLTEAFF
TRBD1 TRBJ2-7 14 . TRBV5-1 TGCGCCAGCAGCTTGGTACAGGGGGCATACGAGCAGTACTTC CASSLVQGAYEQYF
TRBD2 TRBJ2-7 16 . TRBV11-2 TGTGCCAGCAGCTTAGTTCGAGCGGGAGTATCTTACGAGCAGTACTTC CASSLVRAGVSYEQYF
. TRBJ1-5 13 . TRBV19 TGTGCCAGTAATCAGCCAGGGAATCAGCCCCAGCATTTT CASNQPGNQPQHF
. TRBJ2-1 14 . TRBV9 TGTGCCAGCAGACCCGGGACCGGGCTGGGTGAGCAGTTCTTC CASRPGTGLGEQFF
. TRBJ1-1 16 . TRBV14 TGTGCCAGCAGAGACCTGCGCCCTCAGGGGCGTACTGAAGCTTTCTTT CASRDLRPQGRTEAFF
. TRBJ2-5 16 . TRBV7-8 TGTACCAGCAGCCGAGGGACCCAACGGGGAGGCGAGACCCAGTACTTC CTSSRGTQRGGETQYF
TRBD1 TRBJ2-5 15 . TRBV5-5 TGTGCCAGCAGCAAGGGGACAGGGGTTGCAGAGACCCAGTACTTC CASSKGTGVAETQYF
. TRBJ2-7 14 . TRBV5-1 TGCGCCAGCAGGTCAGGGGCTAGTGTGAACGAGCAGTACTTC CASRSGASVNEQYF
. TRBJ2-1 16 . TRBV7-9 TGTGCCAGCAGCTTAGCGGGACTTAGCTCCTACAATGAGCAGTTCTTC CASSLAGLSSYNEQFF